These 6 T cell receptor beta chains were all obtained from the same sample, sequenced in a study of vaccination effects on CD4 cells after COVID-19. These receptors lack a known antigen. Assay used: immunoSEQ multiplex PCR; TCRdb lists only in-frame clones, some missing. The profile shows around 32,000 clones, around three quarters of them singletons. Under the ViraFEST assay, PBMC were stimulated with viral peptide pools so that antigen-specific CD4+ T cells expanded. Sequencing was performed afterwards. Cultured cells yielded isolated CD4+ T cells after 10 days. Vaccination of participants consisted of two doses of either the BNT162b2 or mRNA-1273 vaccine. The sequencing here drew on CD4+ T cells from PBMCs cultured with HCoV-229E spike peptides, taken after COVID-19 vaccination. Receptors originate from a human donor who received a COVID-19 vaccine.

CDR3: CASSIQFSGANVLTF. CDR3 sequence (DNA): TGTGCCAGTAGTATACAGTTCTCTGGGGCCAACGTCCTGACTTTC. V is TRBV19 and J is TRBJ2-6; D is uncertain. Germline V gene sequence: CDR1 LNHDA, CDR2 SQIVND (reference sequence). Trimming left V 2 bases short and J 0 bases short, with 5 bases between. The CDR3 sequence is 15 residues long. The variable domain in full, with the rest retrieved from reference TRBV19 and TRBJ2-6, is DGGITQSPKYLFRKEGQNVTLSCEQNLNHDAMYWYRQDPGQGLRLIYYSQIVNDFQKGDIAEGYSVSREKKESFPLTVTSAQKNPTAFYLCASSIQFSGANVLTFGAGSRLTVL.

The rearrangement uses TRBV11-2 and TRBJ2-1, with 8 bases aligning to TRBD2. Germline lookup yields CDR1 SGHAT and CDR2 FQNNGV. This CDR3 spans 17 amino acids. Trimming removed 6 bases from V and 7 bases from J; junction bases left unmatched: 17. The CDR3 region is CASRRTGTRGGDNEQFF. DNA of the CDR3: TGTGCCAGCAGGCGGACCGGGACTAGGGGGGGAGATAATGAGCAGTTCTTC.

This chain joins TRBV11-2 and TRBJ2-3; D might be TRBD1 (6 bases). Per the germline V gene, CDR1 is SGHAT and CDR2 is FQNNGV. This CDR3 has 17 residues. V lost 1 base and J lost 6, with 20 bases in between. CDR3 DNA sequence: TGTGCCAGCAGCTTAGGGTCCCTAGGGGGTCCCTCCGATACGCAGTATTTT. Its protein product is CASSLGSLGGPSDTQYF.

The chain is built from TRBV29-1 and TRBJ2-4; possible D gene TRBD1, 6 bases. The CDR3 spans 13 residues. CDR1 is SQVTM and CDR2 is ANQGSEA in the germline V gene. Trimming removed 4 bases from V and 3 bases from J, with 10 bases in between. The CDR3 loop is CSVAGVVKNIQYF. The DNA of the CDR3 is TGCAGCGTTGCAGGGGTAGTCAAAAACATTCAGTACTTC.

This clone was seen once. The rearrangement joins TRBV2 to TRBJ2-3; TRBD2 agrees at 10 bases. The CDR3 has 14 residues. Germline V lookup: CDR1 SNHLY, CDR2 FYNNEI. J lost 6 bases, V lost 5 bases, and 5 bases had no gene match. The CDR3 DNA reads TGTGCCAGCAGTAGCGGGGGGGGTTCGGATACGCAGTATTTT. This sequence encodes CASSSGGGSDTQYF.

The chain has TRBV11-2 and TRBJ2-7, with TRBD2 as a possible D gene (6 bases). The V end was cut by 5 bases, the J end by 0 bases, with 17 bases between. Germline values: CDR1 SGHAT, CDR2 FQNNGV. The CDR3 consists of 16 residues. The CDR3 reads CASSGSAGGSSYEQYF. The CDR3 region has the DNA TGTGCCAGCAGCGGTTCAGCTGGGGGGAGCTCCTACGAGCAGTACTTC.